One T cell receptor beta chain is described in this entry. The V end was cut by 2 bases, the J end by 4 bases, with 15 bases between. Per germline, CDR1 MGHRA and CDR2 YSYEKL. The CDR3 is 17 amino acids. Generated by immunoSEQ multiplex PCR, the TCRdb table keeps only in-frame clones and is missing some. The table includes some 87,000 clones, around 94% detected once. These data are taken from a study of technical replicates of blood from a handful of donors. The TCR was taken from a human donor in good health. V usage is TRBV4-1 and J usage is TRBJ2-6; D might be TRBD1 (6 bases). The specimen sequenced was T cells isolated from PBMCs. CDR3 nucleotide sequence: TGCGCCAGCAGCCAATGGGAAACAGGGTCAGGGGCCAACGTCCTGACTTTC. Its translation is CASSQWETGSGANVLTF.